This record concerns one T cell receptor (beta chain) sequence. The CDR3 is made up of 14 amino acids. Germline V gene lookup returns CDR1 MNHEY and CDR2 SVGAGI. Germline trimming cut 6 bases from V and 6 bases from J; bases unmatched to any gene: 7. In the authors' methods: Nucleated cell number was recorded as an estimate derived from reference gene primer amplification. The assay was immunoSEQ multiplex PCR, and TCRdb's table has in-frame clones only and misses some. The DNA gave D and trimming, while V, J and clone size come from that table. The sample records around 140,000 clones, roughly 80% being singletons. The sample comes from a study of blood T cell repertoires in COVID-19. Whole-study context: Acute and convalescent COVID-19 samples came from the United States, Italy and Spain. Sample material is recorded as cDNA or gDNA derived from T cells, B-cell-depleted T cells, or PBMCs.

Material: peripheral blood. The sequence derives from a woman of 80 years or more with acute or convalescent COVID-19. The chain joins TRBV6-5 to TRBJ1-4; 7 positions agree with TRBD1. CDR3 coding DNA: TGTGCCAGCAGGAGGCAGGGGGTCGATGAAAAACTGTTTTTT. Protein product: CASRRQGVDEKLFF.